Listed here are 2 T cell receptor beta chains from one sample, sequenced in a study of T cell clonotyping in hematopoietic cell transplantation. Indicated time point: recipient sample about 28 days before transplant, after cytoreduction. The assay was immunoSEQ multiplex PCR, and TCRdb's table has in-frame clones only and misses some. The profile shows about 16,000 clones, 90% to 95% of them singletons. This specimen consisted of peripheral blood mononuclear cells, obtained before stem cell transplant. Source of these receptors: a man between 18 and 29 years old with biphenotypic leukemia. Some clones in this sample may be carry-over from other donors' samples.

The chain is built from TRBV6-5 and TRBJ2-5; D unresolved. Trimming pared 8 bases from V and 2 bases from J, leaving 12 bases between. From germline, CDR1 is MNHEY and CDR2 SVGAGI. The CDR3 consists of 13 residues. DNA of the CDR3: TGTGCCAGCCAAACCCCAGGTCAAGAGACCCAGTACTTC. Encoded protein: CASQTPGQETQYF.

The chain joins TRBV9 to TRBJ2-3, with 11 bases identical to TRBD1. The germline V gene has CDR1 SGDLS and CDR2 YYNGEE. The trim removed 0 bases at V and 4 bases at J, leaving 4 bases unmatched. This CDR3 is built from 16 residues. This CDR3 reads CASSVVGGQGADTQYF. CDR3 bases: TGTGCCAGCAGCGTAGTTGGGGGACAGGGGGCAGATACGCAGTATTTT. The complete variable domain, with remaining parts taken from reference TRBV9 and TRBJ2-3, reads DSGVTQTPKHLITATGQRVTLRCSPRSGDLSVYWYQQSLDQGLQFLIQYYNGEERAKGNILERFSAQQFPDLHSELNLSSLELGDSALYFCASSVVGGQGADTQYFGPGTRLTVL.